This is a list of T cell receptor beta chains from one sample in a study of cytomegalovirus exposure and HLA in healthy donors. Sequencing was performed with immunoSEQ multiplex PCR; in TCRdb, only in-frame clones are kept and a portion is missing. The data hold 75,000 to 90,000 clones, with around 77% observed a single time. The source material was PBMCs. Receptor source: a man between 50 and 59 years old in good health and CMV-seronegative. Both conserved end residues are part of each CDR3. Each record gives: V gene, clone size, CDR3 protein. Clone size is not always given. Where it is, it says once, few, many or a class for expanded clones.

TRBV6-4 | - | CASSVAGGPTDTQYF
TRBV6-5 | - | CASSYLLAPAYEQYF
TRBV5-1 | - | CASSSGGNSNEQFF
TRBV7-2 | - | CASSPERGWNNEQFF
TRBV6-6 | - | CASSAGQGSRDTQYF
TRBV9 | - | CASSVGVGDQPQHF
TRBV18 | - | CASSPAGVGVVTQYF
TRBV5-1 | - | CASSLVVGSDNSPLHF
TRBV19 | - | CASSPDFRGTGNEQFF
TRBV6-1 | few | CASMRQGHGYTF
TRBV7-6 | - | CASSLLLAGAYNEQFF
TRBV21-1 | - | CASSKTTSPDYGYTF
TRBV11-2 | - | CASSLGLAGINEQFF
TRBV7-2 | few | CASSPGLAGASEQFF
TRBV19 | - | CASSTNREGYGYTF
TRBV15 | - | CATSSVGLAGAEQYF
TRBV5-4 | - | CASSQDSRGGYTF
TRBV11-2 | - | CASSSPANRVNEQFF
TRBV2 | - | CASSTGLGADTQYF
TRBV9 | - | CASSVAPGQGASGELFF
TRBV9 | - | CASSIRTGGREQFF
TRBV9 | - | CASSVGGVAETQYF
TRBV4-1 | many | CASSPSGGDGEKLFF
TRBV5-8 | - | CASSRRQTGRGKLFF
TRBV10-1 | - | CASSRGFNEKLFF
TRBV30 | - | CAWRRGGAVRVYNEQFF
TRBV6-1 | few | CATSGASNTGELFF
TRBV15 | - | CATSSSPNTGELFF
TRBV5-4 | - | CASSSKQGADTEAFF
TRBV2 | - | CASLLGGGGFRTDTQYF
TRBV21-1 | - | CASSHSRIRSHSMVYEQYF
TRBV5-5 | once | CASSLEWAGGSNQPQHF
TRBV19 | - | CASSKDPRGLSYNEQFF
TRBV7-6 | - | CASSRGENTEAFF
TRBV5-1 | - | CASSLGQTGGARDEQYF
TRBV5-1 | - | CASSPTGRATENTEAFF
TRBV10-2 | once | CASSEGGQGADYGYTF
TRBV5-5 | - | CASSLLVRDSNEQFF
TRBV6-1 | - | CASSEEGSGNQPQHF
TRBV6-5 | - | CASSSLGRTNEQYF
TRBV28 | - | CASSFAQYEQYF
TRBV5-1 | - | CASKTETGFYGYTF
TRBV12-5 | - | CASGFQRHTQYF
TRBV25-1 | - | CASSDQTGSPQHF
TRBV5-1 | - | CASSFIESGANVLTF
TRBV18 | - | CASSTTVNTEAFF
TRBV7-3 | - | CASSSRQDTPQFF
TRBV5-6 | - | CASSLACEQFF
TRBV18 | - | CASSPQDRVSPLHF
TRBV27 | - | CASSHLQGGGYNEQFF
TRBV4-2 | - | CASSQDYSLSYEQYF
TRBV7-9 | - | CASSSGVAYNEQFF
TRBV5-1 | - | CASNPDPGAGANVLTF